These 30 T cell receptor beta chains originate from one sample sequenced in a study of human T cells and chemical hapten exposure. TCRdb analysed the RACE reads with MiXCR anew, one entry per CDR3 protein. The sample yields 84,000 or so distinct CDR3 sequences, 10% seen once. Time point: patch test 2, 6 weeks after DPC sensitization. Noted treatment: therapeutic diphenylcyclopropenone sensitization with weekly scalp DPC. The source material was whole blood, sampled in connection with sensitization to the hapten diphenylcyclopropenone (DPC). These receptors all come from a woman aged 25 to 45 with alopecia areata. Some clones in this sample may be carry-over from other donors' samples.

CDR3 sequence reads: CSVGLAGGPSSYEQYF. The CDR3 bases are TGCAGCGTGGGACTAGCGGGAGGGCCCTCATCCTACGAGCAGTACTTC. The chain joins TRBV29-1 to TRBJ2-7, with 16 bases identical to TRBD2. The CDR3 covers 16 residues. CDR1 is SQVTM, CDR2 ANQGSEA, per germline. V shed 6 bases, J shed 1 base, and the junction held 6 bases outside the gene matches.

This sequence joins TRBV28 and TRBJ2-5; D gene uncertain. V lost 5 bases to trimming and J lost 4 bases, with 8 bases between them. The CDR3 consists of 12 residues. In germline, CDR1 is MDHEN, CDR2 SYDVKM. This CDR3 reads CASSVTPETQYF. In nucleotides, the CDR3 is TGTGCCAGCAGTGTAACTCCAGAGACCCAGTACTTC.

In its sample, this clonotype was seen many times. This sequence joins TRBV3-1 and TRBJ2-5; 15 nucleotides match TRBD2. J gave up 4 bases and V 0 bases, and 3 bases lay outside the gene matches. The germline CDR1 and CDR2 sequences are LGHDT and YNNKEL (reference sequence). CDR3 length: 17 residues. Here the CDR3 DNA reads TGTGCCAGCAGCCAAGAAGGGACTAGCGGGAGGCGAGAGACCCAGTACTTC. Its translation: CASSQEGTSGRRETQYF.

This clonotype has at least ten counts. This chain links TRBV7-8 with TRBJ1-1, with 9 bases identical to TRBD1. This CDR3 comprises 16 residues. Germline V gene lookup returns CDR1 SGHVS and CDR2 FQNEAQ. V lost 5 bases and J lost 1; bases outside the gene matches: 8. In nucleotides, the CDR3 is TGTGCCAGCAGCCACAGCCGGACAGGGGAGAACACTGAAGCTTTCTTT. It is translated as CASSHSRTGENTEAFF.

This clonotype was recorded many times. The chain employs TRBV6-6 and TRBJ2-7; D is undetermined. CDR1 MNHNY and CDR2 SVGAGI come from the germline V gene (reference sequence). V was pared by 0 bases and J by 4 bases, with 7 bases between. This CDR3 has 13 amino acids. Here the CDR3 reads CASSYSGEYEQYF. The CDR3 DNA reads as TGTGCCAGCAGTTACTCTGGTGAATACGAGCAGTACTTC.

This clonotype was observed many times. J is TRBJ2-7 and V is TRBV29-1, with TRBD1 matching over 8 bases. The germline CDR1 and CDR2 sequences are SQVTM and ANQGSEA. The junction had 5 bases not matched to a gene; V was cut back by 4 bases and J by 3 bases. The CDR3 extends over 13 amino acids. The DNA for the CDR3 is TGCAGCGTTGGCCGCGGACAGGGCTACGAGCAGTACTTC. Residues: CSVGRGQGYEQYF.

This clonotype was detected once. A much more abundant neighbour one base away suggests this may be a read error. The V gene is TRBV6-1, the J gene TRBJ2-3; D is possibly TRBD2 (5 bases). The CDR3 loop spans 14 amino acids. Germline V gene sequence: CDR1 MNHNS, CDR2 SASEGT. CDR3 nucleotide sequence: TGTGCCGGCAGTGAGGCATTAGCGATCGGTACGCAGTATTTT. Translating gives CAGSEALAIGTQYF.

The rearrangement uses TRBV7-6 and TRBJ1-4; a possible D gene is TRBD1 (5 bases). The CDR3 consists of 16 residues. Germline V gives CDR1 SGHVS, CDR2 FNYEAQ. Trimming took off 1 base at V and 3 bases at J, with 12 bases between the two ends. This CDR3 reads CASSLEARGANEKLFF. The DNA of the CDR3 is TGTGCCAGCAGCTTAGAAGCGAGAGGGGCTAATGAAAAACTGTTTTTT.

This clonotype was found a few times. CDR3 nucleotide sequence: TGTGCCAGCAGCTTTCAAGTATTGAACACTGAAGCTTTCTTT. Translation: CASSFQVLNTEAFF. J is TRBJ1-1 and V is TRBV11-2, with D hard to call. Germline V gives CDR1 SGHAT, CDR2 FQNNGV. The CDR3 runs 14 residues. The V end lost 3 bases, the J end lost 0 bases, and 8 bases lay between the germline ends.

This clonotype was observed a few times. The V and J genes are TRBV20-1 and TRBJ2-5, with D possibly TRBD2 on 5 matching bases. CDR1 is DFQATT, CDR2 SNEGSKA, per germline (reference sequence). Deletions cut 6 bases from V and 1 base from J, with 18 bases between. The CDR3 totals 15 residues. The chain's CDR3 is CSATRAALTQETQYF. The CDR3, as DNA: TGCAGTGCAACGAGGGCGGCGCTGACCCAAGAGACCCAGTACTTC.

This clonotype was detected many times. The J gene is TRBJ2-4, the V gene TRBV5-6, with TRBD1 matching 10 bases. The germline V gene has CDR1 SGHDT and CDR2 YYEEEE. V trimming: 5 bases; J trimming: 4 bases; junction bases outside the gene matches: 6. This CDR3 comprises 15 residues. The CDR3 loop reads CASSWTGGSKNIQYF. In nucleotides, the CDR3 is TGTGCCAGCAGTTGGACAGGGGGTTCGAAAAACATTCAGTACTTC.

This clonotype was found many times. CDR3 sequence: CASSPTRTGGNTEAFF. The CDR3 DNA reads as TGTGCCAGCTCACCTACACGGACAGGCGGGAACACTGAAGCTTTCTTT. This chain uses TRBV18 with TRBJ1-1; 7 bases match TRBD1. The CDR3 runs 16 residues. The germline V gene has CDR1 KGHSH and CDR2 LQKENI. V shed 3 bases and J 1 base; nucleotides not matched to a gene: 8.

This clonotype was seen ten or more times. The chain recombines TRBV3-1 with TRBJ2-3; D possibly corresponds to TRBD2 (6 bases). V was clipped by 4 bases and J by 4 bases, with 21 bases between them. Germline V gene data show CDR1 as LGHDT and CDR2 as YNNKEL (reference sequence). CDR3 size: 17 residues. CDR3 in amino acids: CASSLRRSGVGADTQYF. For the CDR3, the DNA is TGTGCCAGCAGCCTTCGGCGTAGCGGAGTTGGGGCAGATACGCAGTATTTT.

This clonotype was seen at least ten times. J is TRBJ1-2 and V is TRBV29-1; 10 bases are shared with TRBD1. V was pared by 6 bases and J by 0 bases, with 7 bases of the junction left unmatched. CDR3 length: 15 amino acids. CDR1 is SQVTM, CDR2 ANQGSEA, per germline. CDR3 bases: TGCAGCGTGCAGGACAGGGGGAAGTCTAACTATGGCTACACCTTC. This codes for CSVQDRGKSNYGYTF.

The rearrangement links TRBV9 to TRBJ1-1; D remains unclear. V gave up 0 bases and J gave up 4 bases, with 13 bases separating them. Germline loops: CDR1 SGDLS, CDR2 YYNGEE. This CDR3 has 15 amino acids. The CDR3 region is CASSVGKEWGTEAFF. The CDR3 nucleotides read TGTGCCAGCAGCGTAGGGAAGGAGTGGGGCACTGAAGCTTTCTTT. The full variable domain, completed using reference TRBV9 and TRBJ1-1, is DSGVTQTPKHLITATGQRVTLRCSPRSGDLSVYWYQQSLDQGLQFLIQYYNGEERAKGNILERFSAQQFPDLHSELNLSSLELGDSALYFCASSVGKEWGTEAFFGQGTRLTVV.

This clonotype was observed at least ten times. This rearrangement joins TRBV20-1 to TRBJ1-5, with TRBD1 matching 10 bases. The trim removed 8 bases at V and 4 bases at J, leaving 8 bases unmatched. Germline CDR1 reads DFQATT; CDR2 reads SNEGSKA (reference sequence). The CDR3 runs 14 residues. This CDR3 reads CSFQRTGGNQPQHF. In nucleotides, the CDR3 is TGCAGTTTCCAGCGGACAGGGGGTAATCAGCCCCAGCATTTT.

This clonotype appeared a few times. V usage is TRBV29-1 and J usage is TRBJ2-3; 7 nucleotides match TRBD1. The CDR3 sequence is 14 residues long. J was trimmed by 0 bases and V by 4 bases; bases with no gene match: 4. From germline, CDR1 is SQVTM and CDR2 ANQGSEA. The CDR3 sequence: CSVAETGSTDTQYF. The CDR3 DNA reads TGCAGCGTTGCCGAGACAGGGAGCACAGATACGCAGTATTTT.

This clonotype occurred many times. The chain uses TRBV6-5 and TRBJ1-2; 7 positions agree with TRBD1. CDR1 and CDR2 from the germline V gene are MNHEY and SVGAGI. J gave up 4 bases and V 0 bases, and 2 bases lay outside the gene matches. CDR3 length equals 14 residues. CDR3 DNA sequence: TGTGCCAGCAGTTACTCGGAGGGGGCCTATGGCTACACCTTC. Encoded protein: CASSYSEGAYGYTF.

This clonotype occurred a few times. The genes are TRBV29-1 and TRBJ1-1; D ambiguous. Trimming removed 6 bases from V and 4 bases from J, with 18 bases in between. This CDR3 is 14 amino acids long. The germline CDR1 and CDR2 sequences are SQVTM and ANQGSEA. The chain's CDR3 is CSVLLFEGSTEAFF. The DNA of the CDR3 is TGCAGCGTCCTCCTCTTTGAAGGTAGCACTGAAGCTTTCTTT.

This clonotype has more than one count but fewer than ten. The gene calls are TRBV7-9 and TRBJ2-4, with TRBD1 identical over 11 bases. CDR3 length equals 14 residues. Germline trimming cut 4 bases from V and 8 bases from J; bases unmatched to any gene: 4. From germline, CDR1 is SEHNR and CDR2 FQNEAQ (reference sequence). The DNA for the CDR3 is TGTGCCAGCAGCTCCGGGACAGGGGGACACATTCAGTACTTC. This encodes CASSSGTGGHIQYF.

This clonotype was recorded a few times. The gene calls are TRBV4-3 and TRBJ1-2; D gene unclear. Deletions cut 1 base from V and 0 bases from J, with 6 bases between. The CDR3 has 14 amino acids. Germline CDR1 reads LGHNA; CDR2 reads YSLEER. The CDR3 loop reads CASSQAGSNYGYTF. CDR3 DNA: TGCGCCAGCAGCCAAGCGGGGTCTAACTATGGCTACACCTTC.

The genes are TRBV28 and TRBJ2-2; D perhaps matches TRBD1 (6 bases). Trimming removed 7 bases at V and 4 bases at J, with 10 bases between. This CDR3 comprises 13 residues. Germline lookup yields CDR1 MDHEN and CDR2 SYDVKM. The CDR3 sequence: CASIRTVTGELFF. The CDR3 bases are TGTGCCAGCATCAGGACAGTCACCGGGGAGCTGTTTTTT.

This clonotype was counted at least ten times. The chain has TRBV20-1 and TRBJ1-4; perhaps TRBD1 as D (5 bases). Looked up from germline, CDR1 is DFQATT and CDR2 is SNEGSKA (reference sequence). This CDR3 is built from 13 residues. V lost 5 bases to trimming and J lost 4 bases, with 11 bases between them. CDR3 nucleotides: TGCAGTGCTTCGGTGGGGGGTAATGAAAAACTGTTTTTT. This sequence encodes CSASVGGNEKLFF.

In its sample, this clonotype was seen many times. This chain links TRBV18 with TRBJ2-1; no clear D gene. The germline gives CDR1 KGHSH, CDR2 LQKENI. The CDR3 contains 15 residues. The germline V and J ends were trimmed by 3 bases and 4 bases, with 13 bases remaining between them. CDR3 in DNA: TGTGCCAGCTCACCCTGGAACACTGGATACAATGAGCAGTTCTTC. Translating gives CASSPWNTGYNEQFF.

This clonotype occurred many times. One end of the junction varies from germline; a read error may be responsible. This chain joins TRBV2 and TRBJ2-7, with no clear D. CDR1 and CDR2 (germline): SNHLY, FYNNEI. The CDR3 covers 12 residues. CDR3 in amino acids: CASTRQTRVKHF. In nucleotides, the CDR3 is TGTGCCAGCACCCGACAAACCCGGGTTAAACACTTC. Looking up the rest from reference TRBV2 and TRBJ2-7 gives the full variable domain: EPEVTQTPSHQVTQMGQEVILRCVPISNHLYFYWYRQILGQKVEFLVSFYNNEISEKSEIFDDQFSVERPDGSNFTLKIRSTKLEDSAMYFCASTRQTRVKHFGPGTRLTVT.

The chain joins TRBV7-2 to TRBJ2-5, with TRBD1 as a possible D gene (6 bases). Germline loops: CDR1 SGHTA, CDR2 FQGNSA. The V end lost 3 bases, the J end lost 4 bases, and 12 bases lay between the germline ends. This CDR3 region has 14 residues. The CDR3 protein is CASSLTGGAETQYF. CDR3 DNA: TGTGCCAGCAGCTTGACAGGTGGTGCAGAGACCCAGTACTTC.

This clonotype was observed a handful of times. The chain couples TRBV6-1 to TRBJ2-5; D ambiguous. The CDR3 loop spans 12 amino acids. From germline, CDR1 is MNHNS and CDR2 SASEGT. The germline V and J ends were trimmed by 3 bases and 2 bases, with 4 bases remaining between them. CDR3 in DNA: TGTGCCAGCAGTGAGCAGCAAGAGACCCAGTACTTC. Amino acids: CASSEQQETQYF.

This clonotype has ten or more counts. The chain joins TRBV29-1 to TRBJ2-1, with TRBD2 identical over 8 bases. The germline CDR1 and CDR2 sequences are SQVTM and ANQGSEA. The ends lost 6 bases at V and 7 bases at J; junction bases unmatched: 8. The CDR3 consists of 13 residues. The DNA of the CDR3 is TGCAGCGTCGCGGGGGGCCCCTCGAATGAGCAGTTCTTC. Amino acid sequence: CSVAGGPSNEQFF.

This clonotype has a handful of counts. This sequence joins TRBV7-2 and TRBJ2-3; D might be TRBD1 or TRBD2, each matching 6 bases. The CDR3 runs 16 residues. Germline V gene data show CDR1 as SGHTA and CDR2 as FQGNSA. Trimming removed 4 bases at V and 2 bases at J, with 16 bases between. Written as DNA, the CDR3 is TGTGCCAGCAGCTCCTCGGGGGCAGCCCCCACAGATACGCAGTATTTT. This translates into CASSSSGAAPTDTQYF.

V usage is TRBV6-4 and J usage is TRBJ1-1; D remains ambiguous. Germline loops: CDR1 MRHNA, CDR2 SNTAGT. The length of the CDR3 is 13 residues. Deletions cut 3 bases from V and 3 bases from J, with 8 bases between. DNA of the CDR3: TGTGCCAGCAGTGAGAAGGAGGACACTGAAGCTTTCTTT. It translates to CASSEKEDTEAFF.